These 22 T cell receptor beta chains were sequenced from one sample in a study of T cell repertoires in cytomegalovirus infection. These receptors have no identified antigens. MiXCR was run by TCRdb on the reads, yielding one entry per CDR3 protein. The table includes about half a million distinct CDR3 sequences, 30% to 35% detected once. Sequencing was performed on cultured PBMCs, taken from culture after CMV antigen stimulation. These receptors were collected from a human donor in good health (CMV status not recorded). Some clones in this sample may be carry-over from other donors' samples.

The sample holds one count of this clonotype. The CDR3 loop reads CASSMWGRGTDTQYF. DNA of the CDR3: TGTGCCAGTAGCATGTGGGGGCGAGGCACAGATACGCAGTATTTT. The chain has TRBV19 and TRBJ2-3, with D tentatively TRBD1 (6 bases). V was cut by 6 bases and J by 1 base, with 14 bases left in between. Germline CDR1 and CDR2: LNHDA and SQIVND (reference sequence). This CDR3 contains 15 residues.

This chain uses TRBV7-9 with TRBJ2-1; 8 nucleotides align to TRBD2. CDR3 length equals 14 residues. The V and J ends lost 5 bases and 10 bases, in that order; junction bases with no gene match: 10. The germline gives CDR1 SEHNR, CDR2 FQNEAQ (reference sequence). The CDR3 sequence is CASSREGIPSEQFF. CDR3 sequence (DNA): TGTGCCAGCAGCCGGGAGGGTATACCATCGGAGCAGTTCTTC.

The table lists this clonotype with a count of one. The J gene is TRBJ2-1, the V gene TRBV5-1, with TRBD2 matching over 15 bases. The CDR3 runs 16 residues. The V gene end was trimmed by 2 bases and the J gene end by 10 bases; junction bases not matched to a gene: 7. The germline CDR1 and CDR2 sequences are SGHRS and YFSETQ. As DNA, the CDR3 is TGCGCCAGCAGCTTCGGACTAGCGGGAGGGCCAAGGGAGCAGTTCTTC. It translates to CASSFGLAGGPREQFF.

The chain employs TRBV10-3 and TRBJ2-7, with TRBD2 identical over 11 bases. The germline V gene has CDR1 ENHRY and CDR2 SYGVKD. CDR3 length: 13 amino acids. V gave up 6 bases and J gave up 3 bases; unmatched junction bases: 1. The DNA of the CDR3 is TGTGCCATCAGCCTAGCGGGAGGCTACGAGCAGTACGTC. It yields the protein CAISLAGGYEQYV.

The count of this clonotype is one. The chain joins TRBV27 to TRBJ1-3; weak D call: TRBD1 (6 bases). Germline CDR1 is MNHEY and CDR2 is SMNVEV (reference sequence). The CDR3 is 15 amino acids. V lost 3 bases and J 4 bases, leaving 13 bases between the germline ends. In nucleotides, the CDR3 is TGTGCCAGCAGTTTGTTCGGGGGGCCGGGAAACACCATATATTTT. The encoded protein is CASSLFGGPGNTIYF.

This clonotype has only a few counts. This chain joins TRBV4-3 and TRBJ1-4; D gene uncertain. With 0 bases removed from V and 3 bases from J, the gap between germline ends came to 11 bases. Looked up from germline, CDR1 is LGHNA and CDR2 is YSLEER. The CDR3 contains 16 residues. The CDR3 nucleotides read TGCGCCAGCAGCCAAGATCTTATAGGGCCTAATGAAAAACTGTTTTTT. It encodes CASSQDLIGPNEKLFF.

This sequence joins TRBV19 and TRBJ2-3; 8 bases agree with TRBD2. V lost 6 bases to trimming and J lost 2 bases; unmatched junction nucleotides: 7. Germline lookup yields CDR1 LNHDA and CDR2 SQIVND (reference sequence). The length of the CDR3 is 15 residues. CDR3 residues: CASSRIAGLTDTQYF. CDR3 in DNA: TGTGCCAGTAGCCGAATAGCGGGACTCACAGATACGCAGTATTTT.

The rearrangement joins TRBV19 to TRBJ2-1; a weak D match, TRBD2 (6 bases). CDR3 length: 15 amino acids. Germline lookup yields CDR1 LNHDA and CDR2 SQIVND (reference sequence). The ends were cut back, 2 bases at V and 3 bases at J, with 11 bases in the middle. CDR3 region: CASSIPDGSYNEQFF. CDR3 coding DNA: TGTGCCAGTAGTATACCCGACGGGAGCTACAATGAGCAGTTCTTC. Looking up the rest from reference TRBV19 and TRBJ2-1 gives the full variable domain: DGGITQSPKYLFRKEGQNVTLSCEQNLNHDAMYWYRQDPGQGLRLIYYSQIVNDFQKGDIAEGYSVSREKKESFPLTVTSAQKNPTAFYLCASSIPDGSYNEQFFGPGTRLTVL.

This clonotype was seen at least ten times. The J gene is TRBJ1-6, the V gene TRBV7-2, with 7 bases identical to TRBD1. The CDR3 has 16 amino acids. The ends lost 2 bases at V and 9 bases at J; junction bases unmatched: 10. The germline V gene encodes CDR1 SGHTA and CDR2 FQGNSA. CDR3 coding DNA: TGTGCCAGCAGCTTAAGACGGGACAGTCGATTTTCACCCCTCCACTTT. Translating gives CASSLRRDSRFSPLHF. The whole variable domain, remainder taken from reference TRBV7-2 and TRBJ1-6, is GAGVSQSPSNKVTEKGKDVELRCDPISGHTALYWYRQSLGQGLEFLIYFQGNSAPDKSGLPSDRFSAERTGGSVSTLTIQRTQQEDSAVYLCASSLRRDSRFSPLHFGNGTRLTVT.

In its sample, this clonotype was seen a few times. The chain's CDR3 is CASSLYAGGSTDTQYF. CDR3 in DNA: TGTGCCAGCTCTTTATATGCCGGGGGGAGCACAGATACGCAGTATTTT. The rearrangement uses TRBV6-1 and TRBJ2-3, with TRBD2 matching 7 bases. This CDR3 is 16 amino acids long. J was trimmed by 0 bases and V by 8 bases; bases with no gene match: 11. In germline, CDR1 is MNHNS, CDR2 SASEGT.

The genes are TRBV20-1 and TRBJ1-1; the D is unclear. Germline assignment: CDR1 DFQATT and CDR2 SNEGSKA (reference sequence). The V gene lost 0 bases and the J gene lost 6 bases, with 11 bases spanning the gap. This CDR3 has 13 residues. CDR3 bases: TGCAGTGCTAGAGATCCGGCGAGAGCTGAAGCTTTCTTT. It specifies CSARDPARAEAFF.

This clonotype was recorded many times. The chain is built from TRBV7-8 and TRBJ1-4; D is unresolved. CDR1 is SGHVS, CDR2 FQNEAQ, per germline. The CDR3 is made up of 13 amino acids. Trimming left V 1 base short and J 8 bases short, with 8 bases between. The CDR3 nucleotides read TGTGCCAGCAGCTTAGACGGGGAGGAAAAACTGTTTTTT. Protein sequence: CASSLDGEEKLFF.

The chain joins TRBV7-6 to TRBJ2-5, with a tentative D call TRBD1 (6 bases). The CDR3 has 15 residues. Trimming removed 2 bases at V and 1 base at J, with 11 bases between. Germline CDR1 is SGHVS and CDR2 is FNYEAQ. The CDR3 nucleotides read TGTGCCAGCAGCTTATTAGGACAGCTCCAAGAGACCCAGTACTTC. This gives the protein CASSLLGQLQETQYF.

The chain recombines TRBV5-1 with TRBJ2-1; D is tentatively TRBD1 or TRBD2 (6 bases each). Trimming left V 0 bases short and J 8 bases short, with 15 bases between. CDR1 is SGHRS, CDR2 YFSETQ, per germline. The CDR3 runs to 15 residues. In DNA form, the CDR3 reads TGCGCCAGCAGCTTGGGGGGGCGGGACGGGGATGAGCAGTTCTTC. Amino acids: CASSLGGRDGDEQFF.

This clonotype was detected a few times. The chain uses TRBV4-1 and TRBJ1-2; D possibly corresponds to TRBD1 (6 bases). Germline V gene data show CDR1 as MGHRA and CDR2 as YSYEKL. The CDR3 extends over 15 amino acids. Trimming took off 3 bases at V and 5 bases at J, with 16 bases between the two ends. The CDR3 DNA sequence: TGCGCCAGCAGCCACCCGGCGGGGGCGGTTTATGGCTACACCTTC. Protein: CASSHPAGAVYGYTF.

The rearrangement links TRBV24-1 to TRBJ2-7; 7 positions match TRBD2. V gave up 4 bases and J gave up 0 bases; unmatched junction bases: 11. Germline V lookup: CDR1 KGHDR, CDR2 SFDVKD. The CDR3 length is 17 residues. The CDR3 nucleotides are TGTGCCACCAGTGACGCCGTACTAGCGTTTAGCTCCTACGAGCAGTACTTC. It encodes CATSDAVLAFSSYEQYF.

The sample holds a few counts of this clonotype. The genes are TRBV19 and TRBJ1-3; no clear D gene. Trimming took off 7 bases at V and 0 bases at J, with 13 bases between the two ends. Per germline, CDR1 LNHDA and CDR2 SQIVND (reference sequence). The CDR3 has 15 residues. CDR3 sequence (DNA): TGTGCCAGTACCCCGGTCTCCCGCTCTGGAAACACCATATATTTT. This encodes CASTPVSRSGNTIYF.

This clonotype came up a few times. The V gene is TRBV6-2 or TRBV6-3, the J gene TRBJ2-1, with a weak D call TRBD2 (5 bases). This CDR3 has 17 residues. CDR1 is MNHEY, CDR2 SVGEGT, per germline. With 0 bases removed from V and 9 bases from J, the gap between germline ends came to 21 bases. CDR3 in DNA: TGTGCCAGCAGTTACTCCTCCCGCGGGTCCTATCCTGGTGAGCAGTTCTTC. It specifies CASSYSSRGSYPGEQFF.

This chain connects TRBV7-8 to TRBJ2-7; D is unclear. With 2 bases removed from V and 6 bases from J, the gap between germline ends came to 11 bases. The germline CDR1 and CDR2 sequences are SGHVS and FQNEAQ. The CDR3 contains 13 residues. CDR3 region: CASSLLLGCEQYF. The DNA for the CDR3 is TGTGCCAGCAGCTTACTTTTGGGCTGCGAGCAGTACTTC. Supplemented by reference TRBV7-8 and TRBJ2-7, the full variable domain reads GAGVSQSPRYKVAKRGQDVALRCDPISGHVSLFWYQQALGQGPEFLTYFQNEAQLDKSGLPSDRFFAERPEGSVSTLKIQRTQQEDSAVYLCASSLLLGCEQYFGPGTRLTVT.

V gene TRBV28 combines with J gene TRBJ2-1; D is unresolved. The CDR3 has 14 residues. Trimming cost V 7 bases and J 2 bases, with 12 bases left between them. The germline V gene has CDR1 MDHEN and CDR2 SYDVKM. The CDR3 loop is CASTNPGPYNEQFF. CDR3 DNA sequence: TGTGCCAGCACCAACCCTGGGCCCTACAATGAGCAGTTCTTC.

This chain links TRBV20-1 with TRBJ1-1; 7 bases align to TRBD1. This CDR3 is built from 14 residues. From germline, CDR1 is DFQATT and CDR2 SNEGSKA (reference sequence). The ends lost 6 bases at V and 3 bases at J; junction bases unmatched: 10. The chain's CDR3 is CSAGSEGAYTEAFF. CDR3 in DNA: TGCAGTGCGGGATCGGAGGGGGCCTACACTGAAGCTTTCTTT.

CDR3 region: CASSLGGLAGSQNEQFF. Here the CDR3 DNA reads TGCGCCAGCAGCTTGGGCGGTTTGGCGGGAAGTCAAAATGAGCAGTTCTTC. The V call is TRBV5-1, the J call TRBJ2-1; weak D call: TRBD2 (6 bases). V was pared by 0 bases and J by 7 bases, with 20 bases between. The length of the CDR3 is 17 residues. Germline-derived CDR1 and CDR2 are SGHRS and YFSETQ.